The source of this T cell receptor (beta chain) is a study of T cell repertoires in cytomegalovirus infection. Across the whole study: Indicated by public TCR beta signatures were CMV infection and matching HLA type.

Study observations and caveats: Totalled public TCR beta family frequency picked out people who carried CMV plus the relevant HLA. HLA-C-restricted CMV clonotypes gave the most frequent clonotype in two of eight donors.

Only a few counts were recorded for this clonotype. Antigen: not known. Germline CDR1 and CDR2: SQVTM and ANQGSEA. With V trimmed by 6 bases and J by 3 bases, 4 bases remained unmatched. This CDR3 has 12 amino acids. TCRdb reanalysed the reads using MiXCR and keeps one entry per CDR3 protein. The table shows around 260,000 distinct CDR3 sequences, with about 25% occurring only once. The receptor's source is a human donor in good health (CMV status not recorded). Some clones in this sample may be carry-over from other donors' samples. The specimen sequenced was PBMCs. This sequence joins TRBV29-1 and TRBJ2-5; TRBD1 matches at 7 bases. The CDR3 loop is CSVPTGEETQYF. The CDR3 bases are TGCAGCGTCCCTACAGGGGAAGAGACCCAGTACTTC.